This entry lists 30 T cell receptor beta chains sequenced from one sample in a study of blood T cell repertoires in COVID-19. Assay used: immunoSEQ multiplex PCR; TCRdb lists only in-frame clones, some missing. The sample includes 150,000 to 200,000 clones, around 83% of them seen just once. Sequenced material: PBMCs or T cells enriched from blood (not recorded which). These receptors came from a woman in her forties or fifties in a cohort exposed to, infected with or recovered from COVID-19 (not recorded which).

The J gene is TRBJ2-1, the V gene TRBV5-4; maybe TRBD1 (6 bases). The CDR3 extends over 15 amino acids. V was pared by 4 bases and J by 2 bases, with 13 bases between. The germline gives CDR1 SGHNT, CDR2 YYREEE (reference sequence). The CDR3 region has the DNA TGTGCCAGCAGCCGGTCGGGACAAGCCTACAATGAGCAGTTCTTC. Its protein is CASSRSGQAYNEQFF. Drawing the rest from reference TRBV5-4 and TRBJ2-1, the complete variable domain is ETGVTQSPTHLIKTRGQQVTLRCSSQSGHNTVSWYQQALGQGPQFIFQYYREEENGRGNFPPRFSGLQFPNYSSELNVNALELDDSALYLCASSRSGQAYNEQFFGPGTRLTVL.

The chain carries TRBV27 and TRBJ2-2; 9 bases match TRBD2. The V and J ends lost 5 bases and 2 bases, in that order; junction bases with no gene match: 12. CDR1 MNHEY and CDR2 SMNVEV come from the germline V gene (reference sequence). The CDR3 length is 18 residues. The CDR3 reads CASSVLSGGLANTGELFF. DNA for the CDR3: TGTGCCAGCAGTGTCCTATCTGGGGGACTAGCTAACACCGGGGAGCTGTTTTTT.

The table lists this clone with a few counts. The gene calls are TRBV5-6 and TRBJ2-2; 9 nucleotides align to TRBD1. Germline loops: CDR1 SGHDT, CDR2 YYEEEE. This CDR3 has 15 residues. V was pared by 0 bases and J by 6 bases, with 3 bases of the junction left unmatched. The CDR3 region is CASSLDRGRSGELFF. The CDR3, as DNA: TGTGCCAGCAGCTTGGACAGGGGGCGATCCGGGGAGCTGTTTTTT.

This clone was counted between two and nine times. J is TRBJ2-7 and V is TRBV2; D might be TRBD2 (6 bases). The CDR3 is 16 residues long. CDR1 and CDR2 from the germline V gene are SNHLY and FYNNEI. Trimming took off 6 bases at V and 3 bases at J, with 21 bases between the two ends. The CDR3 loop is CASRPPRGSGNYEQYF. The CDR3 bases are TGTGCCAGCAGACCCCCGAGGGGTAGCGGAAACTACGAGCAGTACTTC.

V usage is TRBV7-8 and J usage is TRBJ1-1; D gene unclear. Trimming removed 0 bases from V and 1 base from J, with 9 bases in between. The CDR3 spans 15 residues. CDR1 and CDR2 (germline): SGHVS, FQNEAQ. CDR3 sequence reads: CASSLASYPNTEAFF. The CDR3 bases are TGTGCCAGCAGCTTAGCGTCCTACCCGAACACTGAAGCTTTCTTT. Complete variable domain (other parts from reference TRBV7-8 and TRBJ1-1): GAGVSQSPRYKVAKRGQDVALRCDPISGHVSLFWYQQALGQGPEFLTYFQNEAQLDKSGLPSDRFFAERPEGSVSTLKIQRTQQEDSAVYLCASSLASYPNTEAFFGQGTRLTVV.

The V call is TRBV6-5, the J call TRBJ1-1, with D possibly being TRBD1 (5 bases). CDR3 length: 13 amino acids. CDR1 and CDR2 from the germline V gene are MNHEY and SVGAGI. V shed 6 bases and J shed 1 base, with 9 bases lying between them. Here the CDR3 DNA reads TGTGCCAGCAGCAGGGTGGCGAACACTGAAGCTTTCTTT. This sequence encodes CASSRVANTEAFF.

The chain is built from TRBV4-1 and TRBJ2-7; TRBD1 aligns across 9 bases. Trimming took 3 bases from V and 0 from J; bases not matched to a gene: 6. The length of the CDR3 is 16 residues. Germline V CDR1 and CDR2: MGHRA, YSYEKL. This CDR3 reads CASSQHQTGGSYEQYF. Here the CDR3 DNA reads TGCGCCAGCAGCCAGCACCAGACAGGGGGCTCCTACGAGCAGTACTTC.

The chain joins TRBV24-1 to TRBJ1-1; 7 nucleotides line up with TRBD1. The CDR3 is made up of 13 amino acids. Germline V gene lookup returns CDR1 KGHDR and CDR2 SFDVKD. J lost 1 base, V lost 9 bases, and 4 bases had no gene match. CDR3 loop: CATQRGPNTEAFF. DNA of the CDR3: TGTGCCACCCAGAGGGGGCCGAACACTGAAGCTTTCTTT.

The V call is TRBV3-1 (or the pseudogene TRBV3-2), the J call TRBJ2-5; the match to TRBD2 covers 11 bases. CDR3 length: 15 amino acids. The junction had 3 bases not matched to a gene; V was cut back by 4 bases and J by 2 bases. Germline V CDR1 and CDR2: LGHDT, YNNKEL (reference sequence). In DNA form, the CDR3 reads TGTGCCAGCAGCCCCCGACTAGCGGGGCAAGAGACCCAGTACTTC. Its translation: CASSPRLAGQETQYF.

This chain links TRBV5-4 with TRBJ1-3, with 9 bases that match TRBD1. The CDR3 extends over 16 amino acids. The germline V gene encodes CDR1 SGHNT and CDR2 YYREEE (reference sequence). Trimming cost V 4 bases and J 0 bases; bases outside gene matches: 5. The CDR3 sequence: CASSLDRGFSGNTIYF. CDR3 DNA: TGTGCCAGCAGCCTGGACAGGGGTTTCTCTGGAAACACCATATATTTT.

The gene calls are TRBV28 and TRBJ1-2, with a possible D match to TRBD1 (6 bases). CDR3 size: 13 residues. Germline values: CDR1 MDHEN, CDR2 SYDVKM. V was shortened by 6 bases and J by 8 bases, with 16 bases between the two germline ends. The CDR3 is CASSWAGERGYTF. CDR3 in DNA: TGTGCCAGCAGCTGGGCAGGGGAGAGGGGCTACACCTTC.

The chain combines TRBV28 with TRBJ2-3; 9 bases are a match to TRBD1. This CDR3 region has 16 residues. Germline V gene data show CDR1 as MDHEN and CDR2 as SYDVKM. The trim removed 4 bases at V and 1 base at J, leaving 6 bases unmatched. CDR3: CASSSGQGRGTDTQYF. Here the CDR3 DNA reads TGTGCCAGCAGTTCCGGACAGGGGAGGGGCACAGATACGCAGTATTTT.

The chain carries TRBV28 and TRBJ2-1, with a tentative D call TRBD2 (6 bases). The CDR3 runs 16 residues. Germline CDR1 MDHEN, CDR2 SYDVKM. V was trimmed by 4 bases and J by 8 bases, leaving 21 bases between them. The CDR3 here is CASSSFYAGRLYEQFF. The CDR3 DNA reads as TGTGCCAGCAGTTCGTTTTACGCGGGAAGACTCTATGAGCAGTTCTTC.

The chain recombines TRBV24-1 with TRBJ2-1; 11 nucleotides agree with TRBD2. Germline loops: CDR1 KGHDR, CDR2 SFDVKD. CDR3 size: 14 residues. Trimming took 4 bases from V and 13 from J; bases not matched to a gene: 8. The CDR3 DNA follows: TGTGCCACCAGTGACCAGGGACTAGCGGAGTCACAGTTCTTC. It encodes CATSDQGLAESQFF.

The V call is TRBV7-8, the J call TRBJ1-5, with D possibly being TRBD1 (5 bases). This CDR3 spans 13 amino acids. Germline CDR1 reads SGHVS; CDR2 reads FQNEAQ. Deletions cut 2 bases from V and 9 bases from J, with 11 bases between. The CDR3 coding sequence is TGTGCCAGCAGCTTATCCGGGGGAGCGCCCCAGCATTTT. This codes for CASSLSGGAPQHF.

The genes are TRBV6-5 and TRBJ2-7, with D possibly TRBD2 on 5 matching bases. Per the germline V gene, CDR1 is MNHEY and CDR2 is SVGAGI. This CDR3 has 13 amino acids. Trimming removed 5 bases from V and 6 bases from J, with 14 bases in between. The CDR3 reads CASSQNGESEQYF. In nucleotides, the CDR3 is TGTGCCAGCAGTCAAAACGGGGAAAGCGAGCAGTACTTC.

The J gene is TRBJ1-5, the V gene TRBV9; 10 nucleotides align to TRBD1. From germline, CDR1 is SGDLS and CDR2 YYNGEE. V was pared by 4 bases and J by 6 bases, with 7 bases of the junction left unmatched. The CDR3 has 15 residues. CDR3 residues: CASSTTGGSGQPQHF. CDR3 coding DNA: TGTGCCAGCAGCACGACAGGGGGCTCAGGTCAGCCCCAGCATTTT.

The chain recombines TRBV19 with TRBJ1-1; 9 nucleotides line up with TRBD1. Germline CDR1 LNHDA, CDR2 SQIVND (reference sequence). V trimming: 6 bases; J trimming: 4 bases; junction bases outside the gene matches: 6. This CDR3 is 14 amino acids long. Here the CDR3 DNA reads TGTGCCAGTAGATTACAGGGGGCTTCCACTGAAGCTTTCTTT. Residues: CASRLQGASTEAFF.

This sequence joins TRBV27 and TRBJ2-5; perhaps TRBD2 as D (6 bases). CDR3 length equals 14 residues. Trimming removed 0 bases at V and 5 bases at J, with 10 bases between. Per the germline V gene, CDR1 is MNHEY and CDR2 is SMNVEV (reference sequence). CDR3 in amino acids: CASSLSSSVETQYF. The DNA for the CDR3 is TGTGCCAGCAGTTTATCGTCTAGCGTTGAGACCCAGTACTTC.

The chain is built from TRBV15 and TRBJ1-1, with a weak D call TRBD1 (5 bases). CDR3 length: 15 residues. V lost 1 base and J lost 2, with 11 bases in between. CDR1 and CDR2 (germline): LNHNV, YYDKDF (reference sequence). The CDR3 sequence is CATSRGDFSNTEAFF. DNA of the CDR3: TGTGCCACCAGCAGAGGGGACTTTTCCAACACTGAAGCTTTCTTT.

Regarding this clone: Mismatch with germline at one junction end may stem from a read error. The chain uses TRBV5-4 and TRBJ1-2; D remains unclear. The germline V gene has CDR1 SGHNT and CDR2 YYREEE (reference sequence). The CDR3 extends over 12 amino acids. CDR3 coding DNA: TGTGCCAGCAACTTGCCCGGCTATGGCTACACCTTC. Protein sequence: CASNLPGYGYTF.

The V gene is TRBV19, the J gene TRBJ1-1; 10 bases fit TRBD1. V was pared by 5 bases and J by 6 bases, with 15 bases of the junction left unmatched. From germline, CDR1 is LNHDA and CDR2 SQIVND (reference sequence). The CDR3 loop spans 17 amino acids. Here the CDR3 reads CASSSDLGTGDFAEAFF. In DNA, the CDR3 is TGTGCCAGTAGTTCAGACCTCGGGACAGGGGATTTCGCTGAAGCTTTCTTT.

This clone was counted between two and nine times. V is TRBV6-5 and J is TRBJ1-1; possible D gene TRBD1, 5 bases. Trimming left V 4 bases short and J 4 bases short, with 19 bases between. CDR1 is MNHEY, CDR2 SVGAGI, per germline. CDR3 length: 16 residues. In nucleotides, the CDR3 is TGTGCCAGCAGTTTTGGAGTCACCCGGAGGGGCACTGAAGCTTTCTTT. Residues: CASSFGVTRRGTEAFF.

J is TRBJ2-1 and V is TRBV19; 9 bases are shared with TRBD2. CDR3 length: 16 amino acids. Per the germline V gene, CDR1 is LNHDA and CDR2 is SQIVND (reference sequence). V was clipped by 5 bases and J by 6 bases; unmatched bases: 11. The CDR3 nucleotides read TGTGCCAGTAGTCCCATTAGTACTAGCGGGTTCAATGAGCAGTTCTTC. Translating it yields CASSPISTSGFNEQFF.

The rearrangement links TRBV5-4 to TRBJ2-7; 8 nucleotides agree with TRBD2. V shed 4 bases, J shed 4 bases, and the junction held 4 bases outside the gene matches. CDR3 length equals 13 residues. Germline CDR1 reads SGHNT; CDR2 reads YYREEE (reference sequence). The CDR3, as DNA: TGTGCCAGCAGCCCCACGGGGGGGTACGAGCAGTACTTC. This translates into CASSPTGGYEQYF. Full variable domain (outside the CDR3, taken from reference TRBV5-4 and TRBJ2-7): ETGVTQSPTHLIKTRGQQVTLRCSSQSGHNTVSWYQQALGQGPQFIFQYYREEENGRGNFPPRFSGLQFPNYSSELNVNALELDDSALYLCASSPTGGYEQYFGPGTRLTVT.

V is TRBV5-1 and J is TRBJ2-1; possible D gene TRBD1, 5 bases. Trimming removed 0 bases at V and 2 bases at J, with 15 bases between. Per germline, CDR1 SGHRS and CDR2 YFSETQ. The CDR3 is 17 residues long. The CDR3 region has the DNA TGCGCCAGCAGCTTGGAGGGGCTAACGGTTCCCTACAATGAGCAGTTCTTC. Its translation is CASSLEGLTVPYNEQFF.

V and J are TRBV11-2 and TRBJ2-3; 8 bases agree with TRBD2. V was pared by 5 bases and J by 7 bases, with 8 bases of the junction left unmatched. CDR1 and CDR2 from the germline V gene are SGHAT and FQNNGV. The CDR3 contains 14 residues. The CDR3 here is CASSLSGSRYTQYF. The CDR3 DNA reads as TGTGCCAGCAGCCTGAGCGGGAGTCGATATACGCAGTATTTT.

In this sample, this clone turned up once. CDR3 amino acids: CASSSSGGPLPLAKNIQYF. The CDR3 nucleotides read TGTGCCAGCAGCTCCTCGGGGGGGCCTCTCCCGCTAGCCAAAAACATTCAGTACTTC. The V and J genes are TRBV7-9 and TRBJ2-4, with 8 bases identical to TRBD2. This CDR3 has 19 residues. Germline-derived CDR1 and CDR2 are SEHNR and FQNEAQ (reference sequence). The junction had 14 bases not matched to a gene; V was cut back by 4 bases and J by 0 bases.

This rearrangement joins TRBV15 to TRBJ2-1; 11 bases map to TRBD2. Germline CDR1 reads LNHNV; CDR2 reads YYDKDF (reference sequence). CDR3 length: 17 amino acids. V lost 3 bases, J lost 1 base, and 5 bases stayed unmatched. CDR3 bases: TGTGCCACCAGCAGCCTGATAGCGGGAGGGTCCTACAATGAGCAGTTCTTC. As protein: CATSSLIAGGSYNEQFF.

J is TRBJ2-1 and V is TRBV4-3; 9 positions agree with TRBD2. CDR3 size: 15 residues. Germline V gene sequence: CDR1 LGHNA, CDR2 YSLEER. The V and J ends lost 5 bases and 9 bases, in that order; junction bases with no gene match: 11. This chain's CDR3 is CASSSLAGNLAEQFF. The CDR3 region has the DNA TGCGCCAGCAGCTCCCTAGCGGGGAATCTTGCTGAGCAGTTCTTC.